This passage covers 28 T cell receptor beta chains from one sample sequenced in a study of blood T cells in healthy people across ages. With a J-beta primer mix and a sample-barcoded 5' primer, a second PCR ran roughly 6 to 12 cycles. One entry per CDR3 protein results from TCRdb running MiXCR on the 5' RACE reads. Of about 930,000 distinct CDR3 sequences detected, around 29% appear once; the ten largest clones hold roughly 10%. This same sample was also part of a study on T cells of mothers and their children.

Sequenced input: blood. These receptors were taken from a woman between 35 and 50 years old in good health.

This clonotype has more than one count but fewer than ten. This sequence joins TRBV12-3 or TRBV12-4 and TRBJ1-2; possibly TRBD1 for D (6 bases). The V end was cut by 1 base, the J end by 8 bases, with 14 bases between. The CDR3 length is 14 residues. The CDR3 region is CASSLVWGAWGYTF. The CDR3 coding sequence is TGTGCCAGCAGTTTAGTTTGGGGGGCCTGGGGCTACACCTTC.

In its sample, this clonotype was seen many times. This chain uses TRBV9 with TRBJ2-2; 7 bases map to TRBD1. With 0 bases clipped from V and 1 base from J, the junction kept 9 bases outside the gene matches. The germline gives CDR1 SGDLS, CDR2 YYNGEE. This CDR3 has 18 amino acids. The CDR3 sequence: CASSVGGLQGRNTGELFF. As DNA, the CDR3 is TGTGCCAGCAGCGTAGGGGGTCTACAGGGGAGGAACACCGGGGAGCTGTTTTTT.

There are many counts of this clonotype. The chain uses TRBV28 and TRBJ1-2; D is unclear. V was cut by 4 bases and J by 5 bases, with 14 bases left in between. From germline, CDR1 is MDHEN and CDR2 SYDVKM. The CDR3 length is 14 residues. The CDR3 loop is CASSWSAFPYGYTF. CDR3 coding DNA: TGTGCCAGCAGTTGGTCCGCTTTCCCTTATGGCTACACCTTC.

This clonotype was detected ten times or more. The chain has TRBV7-9 and TRBJ2-7, with 9 bases aligning to TRBD1. After removal of 5 bases from V and 7 bases from J, the junction contained 12 bases not matched to a gene. This CDR3 is built from 15 residues. The germline gives CDR1 SEHNR, CDR2 FQNEAQ (reference sequence). The CDR3 coding sequence is TGTGCCAGCAGCCACGGGCCGCAGACAGGGGGGGAGCAGTACTTC. It translates to CASSHGPQTGGEQYF.

This clonotype was seen at least ten times. This chain connects TRBV6-5 to TRBJ1-1, with D tentatively TRBD1 (5 bases). The CDR3 loop spans 17 amino acids. V was pared by 4 bases and J by 2 bases, with 20 bases between. Germline V gives CDR1 MNHEY, CDR2 SVGAGI. CDR3 amino acids: CASSFGGYHPANTEAFF. The CDR3 DNA is TGTGCCAGCAGTTTCGGGGGTTACCATCCTGCTAACACTGAAGCTTTCTTT.

The sample holds many counts of this clonotype. The V gene is TRBV20-1, the J gene TRBJ2-1; D call uncertain. Trimming took 4 bases from V and 0 from J, leaving 16 bases between them. The CDR3 consists of 16 residues. The germline V gene has CDR1 DFQATT and CDR2 SNEGSKA (reference sequence). The CDR3 is CSANPAGQSSYNEQFF. CDR3 nucleotide sequence: TGCAGTGCTAACCCTGCCGGGCAGAGCTCCTACAATGAGCAGTTCTTC.

The table lists this clonotype with a few counts. The chain has TRBV24-1 and TRBJ1-2; D is uncertain. Germline loops: CDR1 KGHDR, CDR2 SFDVKD. Trimming removed 3 bases at V and 6 bases at J, with 10 bases between. The CDR3 is 13 amino acids. CDR3 region: CATSDQRVHGYTF. CDR3 DNA: TGTGCCACCAGTGATCAAAGAGTCCATGGCTACACCTTC.

Points on this clonotype: The junction and the germline gene differ at one end; a read error may be behind it. The chain links TRBV7-3 to TRBJ2-1; D possibly corresponds to TRBD2 (7 bases). CDR1 and CDR2 (germline): SGHTA, FQGTGA. The CDR3 consists of 14 residues. CDR3 region: CASSSGGSHNEQFF. The CDR3 coding sequence is TGTGCCAGCAGCTCGGGGGGCTCCCACAATGAGCAGTTCTTC. Full variable domain (outside the CDR3, taken from reference TRBV7-3 and TRBJ2-1): GAGVSQTPSNKVTEKGKYVELRCDPISGHTALYWYRQSLGQGPEFLIYFQGTGAADDSGLPNDRFFAVRPEGSVSTLKIQRTERGDSAVYLCASSSGGSHNEQFFGPGTRLTVL.

The table lists this clonotype with many counts. The rearrangement uses TRBV12-3 or TRBV12-4 and TRBJ1-1; D not resolved. The CDR3 is 11 amino acids. V lost 6 bases and J 5 bases, leaving 7 bases between the germline ends. The CDR3 DNA reads as TGTGCCAGCAGCCGTGGGACTGAAGCTTTCTTT. Translated: CASSRGTEAFF.

This rearrangement joins TRBV6-6 to TRBJ2-5; tentatively, D is TRBD1 or TRBD2 (5 bases each). Germline V lookup: CDR1 MNHNY, CDR2 SVGAGI (reference sequence). This CDR3 has 13 residues. Trimming pared 7 bases from V and 5 bases from J, leaving 14 bases between. In nucleotides, the CDR3 is TGTGCCAGCAAACTAGTGGGGGATGAGACCCAGTACTTC. Its translation: CASKLVGDETQYF.

This chain joins TRBV29-1 and TRBJ1-2; perhaps TRBD1 as D (5 bases). The CDR3 extends over 12 amino acids. Between the trimmed V and J ends, which lost 4 bases and 2 bases, there was a span of 8 bases. In germline, CDR1 is SQVTM, CDR2 ANQGSEA. The CDR3 region has the DNA TGCAGCGTTGTAGGACAAAACTATGGCTACACCTTC. Translating it yields CSVVGQNYGYTF.

CDR3 amino acids: CASSTGGSNEQYF. The CDR3 DNA sequence: TGTGCCAGCTCAACGGGGGGGAGTAATGAGCAGTACTTC. The rearrangement links TRBV7-2 to TRBJ2-7; TRBD2 aligns across 8 bases. In germline, CDR1 is SGHTA, CDR2 FQGNSA. The V and J ends lost 8 bases and 7 bases, in that order; junction bases with no gene match: 10. The length of the CDR3 is 13 residues. Looking up the rest from reference TRBV7-2 and TRBJ2-7 gives the full variable domain: GAGVSQSPSNKVTEKGKDVELRCDPISGHTALYWYRQSLGQGLEFLIYFQGNSAPDKSGLPSDRFSAERTGGSVSTLTIQRTQQEDSAVYLCASSTGGSNEQYFGPGTRLTVT.

The J gene is TRBJ2-1, the V gene TRBV5-1; D might be TRBD1 (6 bases). This CDR3 spans 16 amino acids. The ends were cut back, 4 bases at V and 6 bases at J, with 20 bases in the middle. Per the germline V gene, CDR1 is SGHRS and CDR2 is YFSETQ. In DNA form, the CDR3 reads TGCGCCAGCAGCCCCAAAGACGGGACATCCCGCAATGAGCAGTTCTTC. It yields the protein CASSPKDGTSRNEQFF.

This clonotype occurred a few times. The chain recombines TRBV5-1 with TRBJ2-4; D perhaps matches TRBD2 (7 bases). The CDR3 has 15 amino acids. Germline V lookup: CDR1 SGHRS, CDR2 YFSETQ. V lost 8 bases and J lost 13, with 28 bases in between. This CDR3 is CASRIIAGSGDEQYF. The CDR3 DNA sequence: TGCGCCAGTAGGATTATAGCGGGCTCAGGGGATGAGCAGTACTTC.

J is TRBJ2-7 and V is TRBV7-3; D possibly uses TRBD1 or TRBD2 (5 bases each). Trimming cost V 1 base and J 8 bases, with 9 bases left between them. This CDR3 is 12 amino acids long. Germline loops: CDR1 SGHTA, CDR2 FQGTGA. The CDR3 loop reads CASSLSQGQQYF. As DNA, the CDR3 is TGTGCCAGCAGCTTAAGTCAGGGACAGCAGTACTTC.

This clonotype was detected only a few times. The V and J genes are TRBV20-1 and TRBJ1-2, with D perhaps matching TRBD1 (5 bases). V dropped 0 bases and J dropped 4 bases, with 15 bases sitting between them. Germline V gives CDR1 DFQATT, CDR2 SNEGSKA (reference sequence). The CDR3 is 15 residues long. In nucleotides, the CDR3 is TGCAGTGCTAGAGATAGGGCAGGGAGGGCCTATGGCTACACCTTC. This encodes CSARDRAGRAYGYTF.

The chain has TRBV4-3 and TRBJ1-6; 8 nucleotides match TRBD1. The CDR3 is 17 amino acids. The germline gives CDR1 LGHNA, CDR2 YSLEER. Trimming removed 4 bases from V and 2 bases from J; junction bases left unmatched: 7. The CDR3 sequence is CASSPDRVVAYNSPLHF. Written as DNA, the CDR3 is TGCGCCAGCAGCCCGGACAGGGTTGTCGCCTATAATTCACCCCTCCACTTT.

The V call is TRBV25-1, the J call TRBJ2-7, with 9 bases lining up with TRBD1. This CDR3 has 14 residues. Germline V lookup: CDR1 MGHDK, CDR2 SYGVNS. V lost 3 bases to trimming and J lost 8 bases; unmatched junction nucleotides: 8. Written as DNA, the CDR3 is TGTGCCAGCAGTGATTACACAGGGGGCCTCAAGCAGTACTTC. Protein sequence: CASSDYTGGLKQYF.

This clonotype was seen many times. This chain joins TRBV29-1 and TRBJ2-7, with D uncertain. The CDR3 runs to 12 residues. Germline V CDR1 and CDR2: SQVTM, ANQGSEA. V was pared by 4 bases and J by 3 bases, with 10 bases between. As DNA, the CDR3 is TGCAGCGTTGCTTGGCAGGTCTACGAGCAGTACTTC. Translated: CSVAWQVYEQYF.

Regarding this clonotype: Given a much more abundant clone one base away, this may be a read error. V usage is TRBV5-6 and J usage is TRBJ2-4; D gene ambiguous. V was cut by 0 bases and J by 13 bases, with 17 bases left in between. This CDR3 comprises 14 residues. Germline V CDR1 and CDR2: SGHDT, YYEEEE. DNA for the CDR3: TGTGCCAGCAGCTTGGAGAGGAGAGACAATGAGCAGTACTTC. Translating gives CASSLERRDNEQYF.

This clonotype occurred many times. V usage is TRBV29-1 and J usage is TRBJ2-7; TRBD1 matches at 10 bases. Germline trimming cut 0 bases from V and 3 bases from J; bases unmatched to any gene: 5. Per germline, CDR1 SQVTM and CDR2 ANQGSEA. The CDR3 totals 15 residues. In DNA form, the CDR3 reads TGCAGCGTTGAAGATTACGGGGACAGGGGCTACGAGCAGTACTTC. Encoded protein: CSVEDYGDRGYEQYF.

This clonotype was found many times. CDR3 sequence (DNA): TGTGCCAGCAGTTACTCGAAACGTAACCGCTACAATGAGCAGTTCTTC. Protein: CASSYSKRNRYNEQFF. This chain uses TRBV6-5 with TRBJ2-1; the D is unclear. Germline V lookup: CDR1 MNHEY, CDR2 SVGAGI. V lost 0 bases to trimming and J lost 3 bases, with 12 bases between them. This CDR3 contains 16 residues.

This chain connects TRBV20-1 to TRBJ2-3; TRBD1 agrees at 9 bases. Looked up from germline, CDR1 is DFQATT and CDR2 is SNEGSKA (reference sequence). The trim removed 6 bases at V and 2 bases at J, leaving 6 bases unmatched. This CDR3 region has 14 residues. CDR3 DNA sequence: TGCAGTGCCCAGGGACAGGGCCCCACAGATACGCAGTATTTT. Translation: CSAQGQGPTDTQYF.

The sample holds a few counts of this clonotype. V is TRBV12-3 or TRBV12-4 and J is TRBJ2-3; D call uncertain. The CDR3 runs to 14 residues. V was trimmed by 3 bases and J by 2 bases, leaving 9 bases between them. CDR3 in amino acids: CASSFFGDTDTQYF. The CDR3 DNA is TGTGCCAGCAGTTTCTTCGGCGACACAGATACGCAGTATTTT.

This clonotype was recorded at least ten times. This sequence joins TRBV6-6 and TRBJ2-7; 12 bases are a match to TRBD2. Per the germline V gene, CDR1 is MNHNY and CDR2 is SVGAGI (reference sequence). The CDR3 loop spans 15 amino acids. V lost 5 bases, J lost 3 bases, and 5 bases stayed unmatched. The CDR3 DNA sequence: TGTGCCAGCAGTATCGGGACTAGCGGGTTCTACGAGCAGTACTTC. It yields the protein CASSIGTSGFYEQYF.

The table lists this clonotype with a few counts. J is TRBJ2-1 and V is TRBV9; 7 bases fit TRBD2. The CDR3 has 14 amino acids. CDR1 SGDLS and CDR2 YYNGEE come from the germline V gene. The trim removed 4 bases at V and 8 bases at J, leaving 9 bases unmatched. The CDR3 DNA is TGTGCCAGCAGCTTAGCGGGTCAGAGCGATGAGCAGTTCTTC. It translates to CASSLAGQSDEQFF.

The chain combines TRBV9 with TRBJ1-2; perhaps TRBD1 as D (5 bases). The germline V gene encodes CDR1 SGDLS and CDR2 YYNGEE. The CDR3 runs 16 residues. V lost 0 bases, J lost 2 bases, and 14 bases lay in between. The CDR3: CASSVARGAPNYGYTF. The CDR3 nucleotides read TGTGCCAGCAGCGTAGCGCGTGGGGCCCCCAACTATGGCTACACCTTC.

The chain employs TRBV19 and TRBJ2-1; D is unresolved. The CDR3 has 16 residues. The V gene lost 4 bases and the J gene lost 0 bases, with 13 bases spanning the gap. Germline V CDR1 and CDR2: LNHDA, SQIVND (reference sequence). The CDR3 bases are TGTGCCAGTAGTACTCCCCGCGGAAGCTCCTACAATGAGCAGTTCTTC. Protein sequence: CASSTPRGSSYNEQFF.